These 28 T cell receptor beta chains were sequenced from one sample in a study of response to subunit inactivated influenza vaccine. Using its own MiXCR run on the RT-PCR reads, TCRdb lists one record per CDR3 protein. The sample has approximately 570,000 distinct CDR3 sequences, approximately 7.7% seen once. The sample in question was PBMCs from blood, obtained less than 25 months after vaccination. These receptors all come from a man between 50 and 69 years old who received an inactivated influenza vaccine.

This clonotype was counted many times. This chain links TRBV7-8 with TRBJ2-7; D might be TRBD1 (6 bases). The V end was cut by 5 bases, the J end by 0 bases, with 11 bases between. This CDR3 spans 14 amino acids. The germline gives CDR1 SGHVS, CDR2 FQNEAQ. Written as DNA, the CDR3 is TGTGCCAGCAGCCGCGCAGGGGACTCCTACGAGCAGTACTTC. Residues: CASSRAGDSYEQYF.

This rearrangement joins TRBV29-1 to TRBJ1-2, with D perhaps matching TRBD1 (5 bases). V dropped 7 bases and J dropped 4 bases, with 16 bases sitting between them. The CDR3 contains 13 residues. Germline V gives CDR1 SQVTM, CDR2 ANQGSEA. CDR3 nucleotides: TGCAGCGCCAGGGACTCGGCCGGCTATGGCTACACCTTC. This gives the protein CSARDSAGYGYTF.

This chain connects TRBV12-3 or TRBV12-4 to TRBJ1-2; D may be TRBD1 (5 bases). CDR3 size: 16 residues. V was shortened by 2 bases and J by 4 bases, with 17 bases between the two germline ends. CDR3 sequence reads: CASSLSRFPGLYGYTF. In DNA form, the CDR3 reads TGTGCCAGCAGTTTATCTCGGTTTCCGGGACTCTATGGCTACACCTTC.

In its sample, this clonotype was seen many times. The CDR3: CASSWDGGDTEAFF. In nucleotides, the CDR3 is TGCGCCAGCAGCTGGGACGGGGGTGACACTGAAGCTTTCTTT. V usage is TRBV5-1 and J usage is TRBJ1-1; a weak D match, TRBD1 (5 bases). Germline loops: CDR1 SGHRS, CDR2 YFSETQ. This CDR3 is 14 amino acids long. V lost 3 bases and J 3 bases, leaving 12 bases between the germline ends.

This clonotype was seen a few times. The J gene is TRBJ2-7, the V gene TRBV9; 11 bases agree with TRBD1. In germline, CDR1 is SGDLS, CDR2 YYNGEE. With V trimmed by 4 bases and J by 4 bases, 7 bases remained unmatched. The CDR3 loop spans 15 amino acids. CDR3 region: CASSRDRGWGYEQYF. The DNA of the CDR3 is TGTGCCAGCAGCCGGGACAGGGGGTGGGGGTACGAGCAGTACTTC.

Comments on this clonotype: This could be a read error, since a much larger clone is one nucleotide away. The chain combines TRBV5-6 with TRBJ1-1; possibly TRBD1 for D (5 bases). Germline V gene sequence: CDR1 SGHDT, CDR2 YYEEEE. The CDR3 spans 16 residues. The chain's CDR3 is CTSSLRNGGKVTEAFF. The CDR3 region has the DNA TGTACCAGCAGCTTGAGAAACGGGGGAAAGGTGACTGAAGCTTTCTTT.

This CDR3 is CASSLGLRDSEQFF. CDR3 in DNA: TGTGCCAGCAGTTTAGGCTTACGGGACAGTGAGCAGTTCTTC. The V gene is TRBV27, the J gene TRBJ2-1; 7 positions agree with TRBD1. Trimming at V came to 2 bases and at J to 9 bases, leaving 7 bases not matched to a gene. The CDR3 is 14 amino acids. CDR1 and CDR2 (germline): MNHEY, SMNVEV (reference sequence).

This clonotype was seen a handful of times. V is TRBV11-2 and J is TRBJ1-2; D call uncertain. The CDR3 contains 13 residues. V lost 1 base, J lost 8 bases, and 11 bases lay in between. Germline loops: CDR1 SGHAT, CDR2 FQNNGV. CDR3 protein: CASSLVPPGGYTF. As DNA, the CDR3 is TGTGCCAGCAGCTTAGTGCCCCCGGGCGGCTACACCTTC.

The rearrangement uses TRBV20-1 and TRBJ2-7; D may be TRBD1 (5 bases). The V and J ends lost 6 bases and 4 bases respectively, with 19 bases between them. Germline values: CDR1 DFQATT, CDR2 SNEGSKA (reference sequence). The CDR3 totals 14 residues. The CDR3: CSAPGPRKGYEQYF. DNA of the CDR3: TGCAGTGCCCCAGGACCTCGAAAGGGGTACGAGCAGTACTTC.

This clonotype was observed a few times. The chain links TRBV4-3 to TRBJ2-1, with D hard to call. CDR1 is LGHNA and CDR2 is YSLEER in the germline V gene. The CDR3 contains 18 residues. Deletions cut 4 bases from V and 2 bases from J, with 21 bases between. The CDR3 region is CASSRTMPEDIPYNEQFF. For the CDR3, the DNA is TGCGCCAGCAGCCGTACGATGCCTGAGGATATTCCCTACAATGAGCAGTTCTTC.

The chain is built from TRBV7-9 and TRBJ2-7, with 7 bases matching TRBD1. Trimming removed 4 bases from V and 0 bases from J; junction bases left unmatched: 3. This CDR3 region has 14 residues. Germline-derived CDR1 and CDR2 are SEHNR and FQNEAQ (reference sequence). This chain's CDR3 is CASSWGTASYEQYF. The CDR3, as DNA: TGTGCCAGCAGCTGGGGGACAGCCTCCTACGAGCAGTACTTC.

This clonotype has a handful of counts. The CDR3 nucleotides read TGCAGCGTCGGTGAGGAAGATGAGCAGTTCTTC. Amino acid sequence: CSVGEEDEQFF. V usage is TRBV29-1 and J usage is TRBJ2-1; D is unresolved. Germline V CDR1 and CDR2: SQVTM, ANQGSEA. V was cut by 6 bases and J by 8 bases, with 11 bases left in between. CDR3 length equals 11 residues.

This clonotype was recorded many times. This sequence joins TRBV5-5 and TRBJ1-1; TRBD1 aligns across 8 bases. J lost 1 base, V lost 3 bases, and 2 bases had no gene match. This CDR3 is built from 14 residues. Germline CDR1 is SGHKS and CDR2 is YYEKEE (reference sequence). The CDR3 region has the DNA TGTGCCAGCAGCTGGGGGACAGGGAACACTGAAGCTTTCTTT. It is translated as CASSWGTGNTEAFF.

There are a few counts of this clonotype. The chain recombines TRBV12-3 or TRBV12-4 with TRBJ1-1, with 11 bases fitting TRBD1. V lost 2 bases to trimming and J lost 2 bases; unmatched junction nucleotides: 7. This CDR3 region has 17 residues. The CDR3 sequence: CASSLTWTGGKNTEAFF. DNA for the CDR3: TGTGCCAGCAGTTTAACGTGGACAGGGGGCAAAAACACTGAAGCTTTCTTT.

This clonotype was seen only a few times. This chain joins TRBV6-1 and TRBJ1-1; D call uncertain. Trimming took off 3 bases at V and 0 bases at J, with 8 bases between the two ends. CDR1 MNHNS and CDR2 SASEGT come from the germline V gene. The CDR3 covers 14 residues. The CDR3 DNA reads as TGTGCCAGCAGTGAGGACGGACTGAACACTGAAGCTTTCTTT. It specifies CASSEDGLNTEAFF.

This clonotype was seen at least ten times. The V gene is TRBV6-5, the J gene TRBJ1-2, with TRBD1 identical over 8 bases. This CDR3 is built from 14 residues. CDR1 is MNHEY, CDR2 SVGAGI, per germline. With V trimmed by 2 bases and J by 5 bases, 4 bases remained unmatched. For the CDR3, the DNA is TGTGCCAGCAGTTACCTGGGACAGGCTTATGGCTACACCTTC. It specifies CASSYLGQAYGYTF.

The table lists this clonotype with a few counts. V usage is TRBV12-3 or TRBV12-4 and J usage is TRBJ2-1; 9 positions match TRBD2. The CDR3 is 14 amino acids. J gave up 4 bases and V 8 bases, and 6 bases lay outside the gene matches. The CDR3 sequence: CASHLAGVYNEQFF. CDR3 sequence (DNA): TGTGCCAGCCACTTAGCGGGAGTGTACAATGAGCAGTTCTTC.

This clonotype was recorded many times. The chain couples TRBV20-1 to TRBJ2-5, with a possible D match to TRBD1 (5 bases). Germline values: CDR1 DFQATT, CDR2 SNEGSKA (reference sequence). V was cut by 3 bases and J by 4 bases, with 9 bases left in between. The CDR3 consists of 12 residues. CDR3 nucleotides: TGCAGTGCTAGTAGGGGAACAGAGACCCAGTACTTC. Amino acids: CSASRGTETQYF.

This clonotype was detected many times. This chain uses TRBV27 with TRBJ2-1; 9 bases match TRBD1. The CDR3 contains 14 residues. The V gene's germline CDR1 is MNHEY and CDR2 SMNVEV (reference sequence). The trim removed 9 bases at V and 7 bases at J, leaving 10 bases unmatched. Written as DNA, the CDR3 is TGTGCCAGTCGCGTCGGGACAGGGTGGAATGAGCAGTTCTTC. It encodes CASRVGTGWNEQFF.

This clonotype was detected only a few times. This chain uses TRBV4-3 with TRBJ1-1; possibly TRBD1 for D (5 bases). From germline, CDR1 is LGHNA and CDR2 YSLEER. This CDR3 contains 15 residues. V gave up 3 bases and J gave up 7 bases, with 18 bases separating them. CDR3 amino acids: CASSHATRGRIEAFF. The CDR3 DNA follows: TGCGCCAGCAGCCACGCTACCCGGGGCCGAATTGAAGCTTTCTTT.

This chain links TRBV20-1 with TRBJ2-1; 7 nucleotides align to TRBD2. Germline CDR1 and CDR2: DFQATT and SNEGSKA (reference sequence). Trimming cost V 8 bases and J 0 bases; bases outside gene matches: 4. CDR3 length: 13 amino acids. The CDR3 is CSSRGGSYNEQFF. The CDR3, as DNA: TGCAGTAGCCGCGGGGGCTCCTACAATGAGCAGTTCTTC.

The gene calls are TRBV4-2 and TRBJ2-1; the D gene is possibly TRBD1 (5 bases). V was trimmed by 0 bases and J by 8 bases, leaving 17 bases between them. The CDR3 length is 16 residues. Per germline, CDR1 LGHNA and CDR2 YNFKEQ. The CDR3 region has the DNA TGTGCCAGCAGCCAAGAGGCGAGAAAAGGGGTCCATGAGCAGTTCTTC. Protein product: CASSQEARKGVHEQFF.

This clonotype was recorded a few times. V usage is TRBV5-1 and J usage is TRBJ2-1; D is ambiguous. This CDR3 comprises 16 residues. V was shortened by 0 bases and J by 2 bases, with 12 bases between the two germline ends. CDR1 SGHRS and CDR2 YFSETQ come from the germline V gene. The CDR3: CASSLEAALTYNEQFF. For the CDR3, the DNA is TGCGCCAGCAGCTTGGAGGCGGCCCTTACCTACAATGAGCAGTTCTTC.

The chain recombines TRBV9 with TRBJ2-2; 11 bases are a match to TRBD2. The trim removed 1 base at V and 5 bases at J, leaving 4 bases unmatched. The CDR3 consists of 16 residues. The germline V gene encodes CDR1 SGDLS and CDR2 YYNGEE. For the CDR3, the DNA is TGTGCCAGCAGCGTAATGACTAGCGGGGCTACCGGGGAGCTGTTTTTT. Its protein is CASSVMTSGATGELFF.

This clonotype was detected many times. The chain joins TRBV29-1 to TRBJ2-4, with TRBD1 matching 8 bases. The germline V gene encodes CDR1 SQVTM and CDR2 ANQGSEA. Trimming at V came to 3 bases and at J to 0 bases, leaving 4 bases not matched to a gene. This CDR3 has 15 residues. CDR3 nucleotides: TGCAGCGTTGAGCAGGGGGCCACAGCCAAAAACATTCAGTACTTC. Amino acid sequence: CSVEQGATAKNIQYF.

The chain joins TRBV7-2 to TRBJ2-3; D gene ambiguous. The germline V and J ends were trimmed by 6 bases and 0 bases, with 13 bases remaining between them. There are 15 residues in the CDR3. The V gene's germline CDR1 is SGHTA and CDR2 FQGNSA. The CDR3, as DNA: TGTGCCAGCAGTCCCTATACTACGAGCACAGATACGCAGTATTTT. This translates into CASSPYTTSTDTQYF.

This clonotype was picked up a small number of times. The gene calls are TRBV11-1 and TRBJ2-5; 8 nucleotides agree with TRBD1. After removal of 0 bases from V and 6 bases from J, the junction contained 9 bases not matched to a gene. Germline CDR1 reads SGHAT; CDR2 reads FQDESV (reference sequence). The length of the CDR3 is 16 residues. The CDR3 is CASSLAPQGAAQTQYF. The DNA of the CDR3 is TGTGCCAGCAGCTTAGCACCCCAGGGGGCGGCGCAGACCCAGTACTTC.

This clonotype was detected many times. This chain joins TRBV30 and TRBJ1-1; D not certain. From germline, CDR1 is GTSNPN and CDR2 SVGIG (reference sequence). Trimming removed 0 bases at V and 1 base at J, with 6 bases between. The CDR3 has 13 residues. The CDR3 DNA sequence: TGTGCCTGGAGTGTAGAGGAGAACACTGAAGCTTTCTTT. It specifies CAWSVEENTEAFF.